What follows are 24 T cell receptor beta chains derived from one specimen sequenced in a study of T-cell memory formation after mild COVID-19. TCRdb re-analysed the 5' RACE reads in MiXCR, keeping a single row per CDR3 protein. The table lists about 300,000 distinct CDR3 sequences, around 19% of them singletons. The sequencing sample was made of PBMCs or a T cell subset sorted from them (not recorded which). These receptors all stem from a young man who had mild COVID-19 (a few samples of this study predate the infection). Cell type and time point are not known.

This clonotype has at least ten counts. The chain is built from TRBV3-1 and TRBJ2-3; D is undetermined. Deletions cut 4 bases from V and 0 bases from J, with 14 bases between. Germline CDR1 LGHDT, CDR2 YNNKEL (reference sequence). The CDR3 loop spans 16 amino acids. This chain's CDR3 is CASSPTWTVSTDTQYF. CDR3 nucleotides: TGTGCCAGCAGCCCTACCTGGACGGTGAGCACAGATACGCAGTATTTT.

This clonotype was seen only a few times. The J gene is TRBJ2-1, the V gene TRBV5-5; TRBD2 agrees at 15 bases. The CDR3 has 17 amino acids. Trimming at V came to 4 bases and at J to 3 bases, leaving 5 bases not matched to a gene. Germline assignment: CDR1 SGHKS and CDR2 YYEKEE (reference sequence). CDR3 region: CASSGGTSGGFYNEQFF. For the CDR3, the DNA is TGTGCCAGCAGCGGAGGGACTAGCGGGGGGTTCTACAATGAGCAGTTCTTC.

The chain has TRBV7-9 and TRBJ1-1; D not certain. The CDR3 extends over 12 amino acids. Trimming stripped 3 bases from V and 3 bases from J, with 5 bases between. Germline CDR1 reads SEHNR; CDR2 reads FQNEAQ (reference sequence). The CDR3 nucleotides are TGTGCCAGCAGCTTCGGGGACACTGAAGCTTTCTTT. Amino acid sequence: CASSFGDTEAFF. Using reference TRBV7-9 and TRBJ1-1 for the parts outside the CDR3, the full variable domain is DTGVSQNPRHKITKRGQNVTFRCDPISEHNRLYWYRQTLGQGPEFLTYFQNEAQLEKSRLLSDRFSAERPKGSFSTLEIQRTEQGDSAMYLCASSFGDTEAFFGQGTRLTVV.

V gene TRBV30 combines with J gene TRBJ1-2; weak D call: TRBD1 (5 bases). The CDR3 has 15 amino acids. Germline V gene data show CDR1 as GTSNPN and CDR2 as SVGIG (reference sequence). V lost 2 bases to trimming and J lost 4 bases, with 17 bases between them. The CDR3: CAWSPLGQLIYGYTF. DNA of the CDR3: TGTGCCTGGAGTCCGCTGGGGCAGCTGATCTATGGCTACACCTTC. Full variable domain (rest looked up from reference TRBV30 and TRBJ1-2): SQTIHQWPATLVQPVGSPLSLECTVEGTSNPNLYWYRQAAGRGLQLLFYSVGIGQISSEVPQNLSASRPQDRQFILSSKKLLLSDSGFYLCAWSPLGQLIYGYTFGSGTRLTVV.

This rearrangement joins TRBV5-5 to TRBJ2-7, with 7 bases identical to TRBD1. J gave up 6 bases and V 2 bases, and 5 bases lay outside the gene matches. CDR1 is SGHKS, CDR2 YYEKEE, per germline (reference sequence). The CDR3 length is 13 residues. The CDR3 bases are TGTGCCAGCAGCTTTGGGACAGATACCGAGCAGTACGTC. Translation: CASSFGTDTEQYV.

Ten or more counts support this clonotype. V and J are TRBV7-6 and TRBJ2-7; possible D gene TRBD1, 6 bases. CDR3 length: 12 residues. The germline V and J ends were trimmed by 2 bases and 5 bases, with 7 bases remaining between them. Germline CDR1 SGHVS, CDR2 FNYEAQ. DNA for the CDR3: TGTGCCAGCAGCTTAACAGGGCACGAGCAGTACTTC. The encoded protein is CASSLTGHEQYF.

This clonotype has a handful of counts. The rearrangement uses TRBV6-6 and TRBJ1-4; 7 nucleotides line up with TRBD1. This CDR3 is built from 17 residues. The germline gives CDR1 MNHNY, CDR2 SVGAGI (reference sequence). The junction had 13 bases not matched to a gene; V was cut back by 6 bases and J by 3 bases. This CDR3 is CASSPTAGGQPNEKLFF. In nucleotides, the CDR3 is TGTGCCAGCAGCCCCACCGCCGGGGGACAGCCTAATGAAAAACTGTTTTTT.

The chain couples TRBV4-1 to TRBJ1-1; 9 bases agree with TRBD1. V trimming: 1 base; J trimming: 4 bases; junction bases outside the gene matches: 1. Per the germline V gene, CDR1 is MGHRA and CDR2 is YSYEKL. The CDR3 is 14 amino acids. The chain's CDR3 is CASSQGTGVTEAFF. The CDR3 DNA sequence: TGCGCCAGCAGCCAAGGGACAGGGGTCACTGAAGCTTTCTTT.

The chain is built from TRBV7-6 and TRBJ2-3, with D maybe TRBD2 (6 bases). V was pared by 5 bases and J by 2 bases, with 14 bases between. The CDR3 totals 15 residues. CDR1 is SGHVS and CDR2 is FNYEAQ in the germline V gene. The CDR3 DNA reads as TGTGCCAGCAGCCCCAGCCGGGGGAACACAGATACGCAGTATTTT. Translating gives CASSPSRGNTDTQYF. The entire variable domain, with the rest obtained from reference TRBV7-6 and TRBJ2-3, is as follows: GAGVSQSPRYKVTKRGQDVALRCDPISGHVSLYWYRQALGQGPEFLTYFNYEAQQDKSGLPNDRFSAERPEGSISTLTIQRTEQRDSAMYRCASSPSRGNTDTQYFGPGTRLTVL.

The chain links TRBV5-6 to TRBJ1-1, with D tentatively TRBD1 (5 bases). The V and J ends lost 1 base and 0 bases respectively, with 13 bases between them. Germline CDR1 reads SGHDT; CDR2 reads YYEEEE. The CDR3 has 16 amino acids. The CDR3 sequence: CASSLLSGQMNTEAFF. As DNA, the CDR3 is TGTGCCAGCAGCTTGCTGTCAGGGCAGATGAACACTGAAGCTTTCTTT.

The chain is built from TRBV5-1 and TRBJ2-6; weak D call: TRBD1 (6 bases). The CDR3 totals 16 residues. Germline V lookup: CDR1 SGHRS, CDR2 YFSETQ. The V and J ends lost 0 bases and 4 bases respectively, with 11 bases between them. The CDR3 region has the DNA TGCGCCAGCAGCTTGGCCCTCCAGGGGGGGGCCAACGTCCTGACTTTC. This sequence encodes CASSLALQGGANVLTF.

This clonotype has a handful of counts. The gene calls are TRBV6-2 or TRBV6-3 and TRBJ1-1, with TRBD1 as a possible D gene (5 bases). The ends were cut back, 9 bases at V and 1 base at J, with 12 bases in the middle. CDR3 length equals 13 residues. Germline V gene data show CDR1 as MNHEY and CDR2 as SVGEGT. The CDR3 DNA follows: TGTGCCAGTCTACAGGAGCCGAACACTGAAGCTTTCTTT. As protein: CASLQEPNTEAFF.

The sample holds a few counts of this clonotype. The V and J genes are TRBV6-6 and TRBJ2-7; either TRBD1 or TRBD2 may supply D (5 bases each). The V end was cut by 6 bases, the J end by 6 bases, with 15 bases between. CDR1 MNHNY and CDR2 SVGAGI come from the germline V gene (reference sequence). The CDR3 has 13 amino acids. The CDR3 DNA reads as TGTGCCAGCAGCCCTAATGATGGGGGCGAGCAGTACTTC. Translating it yields CASSPNDGGEQYF.

This rearrangement joins TRBV7-2 to TRBJ2-5, with 10 bases matching TRBD2. Trimming at V came to 5 bases and at J to 5 bases, leaving 5 bases not matched to a gene. CDR3 size: 14 residues. Germline V gene lookup returns CDR1 SGHTA and CDR2 FQGNSA. The CDR3 region is CASSPSGGWETQYF. Here the CDR3 DNA reads TGTGCCAGCAGCCCTAGCGGGGGATGGGAGACCCAGTACTTC.

This clonotype was seen only a few times. The chain employs TRBV5-1 and TRBJ2-4; 9 positions agree with TRBD1. This CDR3 is 14 amino acids long. V gave up 4 bases and J gave up 3 bases; unmatched junction bases: 2. The germline gives CDR1 SGHRS, CDR2 YFSETQ. CDR3 sequence (DNA): TGCGCCAGCAGCGCGACAGGGGGCAAAAACATTCAGTACTTC. Amino acids: CASSATGGKNIQYF.

The gene calls are TRBV5-1 and TRBJ1-6; the match to TRBD1 covers 7 bases. Germline CDR1 SGHRS, CDR2 YFSETQ. V was pared by 3 bases and J by 10 bases, with 7 bases of the junction left unmatched. The CDR3 has 14 residues. The CDR3 loop reads CASSYRGSRSPLHF. CDR3 DNA: TGCGCCAGCAGCTACAGGGGATCAAGGTCACCCCTCCACTTT.

This clonotype was recorded a few times. The V and J genes are TRBV4-2 and TRBJ2-1; D unresolved. This CDR3 comprises 13 residues. Germline V gives CDR1 LGHNA, CDR2 YNFKEQ. V shed 0 bases and J shed 3 bases, with 3 bases lying between them. The CDR3 coding sequence is TGTGCCAGCAGCCAAGAGAACTACAATGAGCAGTTCTTC. Translated: CASSQENYNEQFF.

In this sample, this clonotype turned up many times. The chain has TRBV6-5 and TRBJ2-5, with 8 bases aligning to TRBD2. The CDR3 runs 15 residues. The germline V gene encodes CDR1 MNHEY and CDR2 SVGAGI. V shed 2 bases, J shed 5 bases, and the junction held 7 bases outside the gene matches. The CDR3 sequence is CASSYLGSGVETQYF. DNA for the CDR3: TGTGCCAGCAGTTACCTCGGTAGCGGGGTGGAGACCCAGTACTTC.

This chain links TRBV7-9 with TRBJ1-5; perhaps TRBD1 as D (5 bases). Per germline, CDR1 SEHNR and CDR2 FQNEAQ (reference sequence). CDR3 size: 13 residues. V was trimmed by 4 bases and J by 6 bases, leaving 10 bases between them. CDR3 in amino acids: CASSSTGGQPQHF. The CDR3 DNA follows: TGTGCCAGCAGCTCCACCGGGGGTCAGCCCCAGCATTTT.

This clonotype was recorded many times. The V and J genes are TRBV20-1 and TRBJ2-2, with TRBD2 identical over 11 bases. Per the germline V gene, CDR1 is DFQATT and CDR2 is SNEGSKA (reference sequence). Losses at the gene ends were 3 bases for V and 5 bases for J; bases not matched to a gene: 8. This CDR3 contains 16 residues. CDR3 sequence (DNA): TGCAGTGCTAGTCGGGCTAGCGGGGGGTCGACCGGGGAGCTGTTTTTT. It codes for CSASRASGGSTGELFF.

The CDR3 here is CASSLYRASEKLFF. The DNA of the CDR3 is TGTGCCAGCAGTTTATACAGGGCCAGTGAAAAACTGTTTTTT. The chain carries TRBV27 and TRBJ1-4, with a weak D call TRBD1 (6 bases). The CDR3 totals 14 residues. The V gene's germline CDR1 is MNHEY and CDR2 SMNVEV (reference sequence). The V end lost 1 base, the J end lost 7 bases, and 10 bases lay between the germline ends. The whole variable domain, remainder taken from reference TRBV27 and TRBJ1-4, is EAQVTQNPRYLITVTGKKLTVTCSQNMNHEYMSWYRQDPGLGLRQIYYSMNVEVTDKGDVPEGYKVSRKEKRNFPLILESPSPNQTSLYFCASSLYRASEKLFFGSGTQLSVL.

This clonotype was seen a few times. The chain combines TRBV12-3 or TRBV12-4 with TRBJ2-5, with D perhaps TRBD2 (5 bases). The CDR3 consists of 14 residues. Trimming left V 3 bases short and J 2 bases short, with 10 bases between. CDR3 nucleotides: TGTGCCAGCAGTTTCGGGGAAACACAAGAGACCCAGTACTTC. As protein: CASSFGETQETQYF.

The chain joins TRBV5-6 to TRBJ1-5; no clear D gene. With 0 bases removed from V and 3 bases from J, the gap between germline ends came to 4 bases. The CDR3 extends over 13 amino acids. Looked up from germline, CDR1 is SGHDT and CDR2 is YYEEEE. CDR3 protein: CASSLEPNQPQHF. The CDR3 DNA is TGTGCCAGCAGCTTGGAACCCAATCAGCCCCAGCATTTT.

This clonotype was found many times. The chain is built from TRBV4-3 and TRBJ2-1; D possibly corresponds to TRBD2 (5 bases). There are 15 residues in the CDR3. The germline CDR1 and CDR2 sequences are LGHNA and YSLEER. The germline V and J ends were trimmed by 5 bases and 0 bases, with 11 bases remaining between them. CDR3 in DNA: TGCGCCAGCAGCGAGGGCACAAGCTCCTACAATGAGCAGTTCTTC. It specifies CASSEGTSSYNEQFF.